This T cell receptor (beta chain) was recorded in a study of T cell responses to AZD1222 COVID-19 vaccine. Study background: Second-dose recipients at about 4 or about 12 weeks were treated as one pooled group. General observations from the study: Repertoires were obtained only post-peak T cell response.

The method was immunoSEQ multiplex PCR; TCRdb's version includes in-frame clones alone and lacks a portion of them. The table has tens of thousands of clones, 80% seen once. A word on this clone: Its antigen is unknown.

Germline loops: CDR1 SGHAT, CDR2 FQNNGV. V was shortened by 6 bases and J by 4 bases, with 16 bases between the two germline ends. The CDR3 extends over 14 amino acids. The sequence came from an adult in good health. The sequenced sample was peripheral blood, obtained on day 0 of AZD1222 vaccination. The rearrangement links TRBV11-2 to TRBJ2-7, with D tentatively TRBD2 (5 bases). The chain's CDR3 is CASRRISRGYEQYF. Here the CDR3 DNA reads TGTGCCAGCAGGCGTATTAGCCGCGGGTACGAGCAGTACTTC.